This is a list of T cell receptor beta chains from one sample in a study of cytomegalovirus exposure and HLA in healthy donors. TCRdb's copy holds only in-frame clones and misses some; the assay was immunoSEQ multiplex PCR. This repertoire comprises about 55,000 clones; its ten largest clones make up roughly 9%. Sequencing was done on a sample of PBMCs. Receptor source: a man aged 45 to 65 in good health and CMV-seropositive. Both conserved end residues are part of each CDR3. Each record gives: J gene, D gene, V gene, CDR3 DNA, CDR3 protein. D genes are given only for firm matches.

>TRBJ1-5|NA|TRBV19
TGTGCCAGTAGTATAGTGGCAGGGGTCGTCAATCAGCCCCAGCATTTT
CASSIVAGVVNQPQHF
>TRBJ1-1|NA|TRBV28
TGTGCCAGCAGTTCCCCAACAGGGAGTAACACTGAAGCTTTCTTT
CASSSPTGSNTEAFF
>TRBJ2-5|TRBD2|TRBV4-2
TGTGCCAGCAGCCGAGTAGCGGGCGGAGCTCAAGAGACCCAGTACTTC
CASSRVAGGAQETQYF
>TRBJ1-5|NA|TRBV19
TGTGCCAGTAGTATGAGGGCGGGGGCAGGGCAGCCCCAGCATTTT
CASSMRAGAGQPQHF
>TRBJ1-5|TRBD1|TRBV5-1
TGCGCCAGCAGCACTGGACAGGGCAGGGGTCAGCCCCAGCATTTT
CASSTGQGRGQPQHF
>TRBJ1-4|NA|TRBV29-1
TGCAGCGCCGGCGGGGGGGGTAATGAAAAACTGTTTTTT
CSAGGGGNEKLFF
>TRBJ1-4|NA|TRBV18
TGTGCCAGCTCAGGGACTTCAACTAATGAAAAACTGTTTTTT
CASSGTSTNEKLFF
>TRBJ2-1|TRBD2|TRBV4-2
TGTGCCAGCAGCCAGGGTGACGGGACTACCCACAATGAGCAGTTCTTC
CASSQGDGTTHNEQFF
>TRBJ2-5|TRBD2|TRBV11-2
TGTGCCAGCAGCTTGTCGAGCGGGGGGGCCCGGGAGACCCAGTACTTC
CASSLSSGGARETQYF
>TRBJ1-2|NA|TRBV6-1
TGTGCCAGCAGTGGGGCTATCCCGGACTATGGCTACACCTTC
CASSGAIPDYGYTF
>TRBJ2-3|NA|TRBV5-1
TGCGCCAGCAGCTTGGGGACAAGCACAGATACGCAGTATTTT
CASSLGTSTDTQYF
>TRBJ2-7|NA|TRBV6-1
TGTGCCAGCAGTGAGACAGGGTTGGCGGGGGAGCAGTACTTC
CASSETGLAGEQYF
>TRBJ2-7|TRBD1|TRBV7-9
TGTGCCAGCAGCTCGGACAGGTTCCATGCAGCCTACGAGCAGTACTTC
CASSSDRFHAAYEQYF
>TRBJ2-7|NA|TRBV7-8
TGTGCCAGCAGCTTACGGGTCCAGGGGAGCGCCTACGAGCAGTACTTC
CASSLRVQGSAYEQYF
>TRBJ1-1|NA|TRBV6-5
TGTGCCAGCAGTTACAGAAGGGGGAACACTGAAGCTTTCTTT
CASSYRRGNTEAFF